These 18 T cell receptor beta chains share one sample of origin, sequenced in a study of CD8 T cells in Susac syndrome. Random-hexamer reverse transcription was applied to roughly 0.5 to 1 ug RNA. TCRdb ran MiXCR on the immunoSEQ multiplex PCR reads and lists one entry per CDR3 protein. The sample records a few hundred thousand distinct CDR3 sequences, 94% being singletons. What was sequenced was CD4+ T cells from PBMCs. The receptors stem from a human donor with Susac syndrome.

This clonotype was picked up one time. The J gene is TRBJ1-2, the V gene TRBV27, with unresolved D. The CDR3 sequence is 12 residues long. Germline CDR1 reads MNHEY; CDR2 reads SMNVEV (reference sequence). Trimming took off 6 bases at V and 6 bases at J, with 11 bases between the two ends. The CDR3, as DNA: TGTGCCAGCAGCTCCGGTCCGAATGGCTACACCTTC. Amino acids: CASSSGPNGYTF.

The chain is built from TRBV6-5 and TRBJ2-5; D possibly corresponds to TRBD2 (6 bases). V was pared by 8 bases and J by 5 bases, with 15 bases between. Germline V gene lookup returns CDR1 MNHEY and CDR2 SVGAGI. This CDR3 has 13 amino acids. CDR3 sequence reads: CASGRLGAETQYF. DNA for the CDR3: TGTGCCAGCGGTCGACTAGGGGCGGAGACCCAGTACTTC.

V is TRBV5-6 and J is TRBJ1-2, with D unclear. The CDR3 runs 13 residues. Between the trimmed V and J ends, which lost 2 bases and 2 bases, there was a span of 7 bases. Looked up from germline, CDR1 is SGHDT and CDR2 is YYEEEE. CDR3 in DNA: TGTGCCAGCAGCTTTAGGCAAAACTATGGCTACACCTTC. Its protein is CASSFRQNYGYTF. Together with reference TRBV5-6 and TRBJ1-2, the CDR3 gives the full variable domain: DAGVTQSPTHLIKTRGQQVTLRCSPKSGHDTVSWYQQALGQGPQFIFQYYEEEERQRGNFPDRFSGHQFPNYSSELNVNALLLGDSALYLCASSFRQNYGYTFGSGTRLTVV.

The V gene is TRBV30, the J gene TRBJ1-1, with D perhaps matching TRBD1 (6 bases). From germline, CDR1 is GTSNPN and CDR2 SVGIG (reference sequence). Trimming took off 2 bases at V and 1 base at J, with 8 bases between the two ends. The CDR3 extends over 13 amino acids. DNA of the CDR3: TGTGCCTGGAGTTCGGGACAGAACACTGAAGCTTTCTTT. It yields the protein CAWSSGQNTEAFF.

J is TRBJ2-6 and V is TRBV6-1, with TRBD1 matching 7 bases. This CDR3 is built from 18 residues. The V segment lost 5 bases and the J segment 2 bases; nucleotides outside the gene matches: 12. CDR1 and CDR2 from the germline V gene are MNHNS and SASEGT. The CDR3 DNA reads TGTGCCAGCAGTAGCTGGGGCAGGGGGAATGCTGGGGCCAACGTCCTGACTTTC. Its translation: CASSSWGRGNAGANVLTF.

The chain recombines TRBV7-2 with TRBJ2-1; 9 bases map to TRBD2. Germline trimming cut 4 bases from V and 1 base from J; bases unmatched to any gene: 2. The CDR3 consists of 15 residues. The germline CDR1 and CDR2 sequences are SGHTA and FQGNSA. DNA for the CDR3: TGTGCCAGCAGCTCCGCGGGGGGGTCCTACAATGAGCAGTTCTTC. Protein: CASSSAGGSYNEQFF.

This sequence joins TRBV4-3 and TRBJ1-2; 8 nucleotides line up with TRBD1. V was clipped by 1 base and J by 4 bases; unmatched bases: 8. There are 16 residues in the CDR3. Germline values: CDR1 LGHNA, CDR2 YSLEER. This chain's CDR3 is CASSQGSDRGLYGYTF. For the CDR3, the DNA is TGCGCCAGCAGCCAAGGCTCCGACAGGGGTCTCTATGGCTACACCTTC.

The chain combines TRBV7-2 with TRBJ2-1; D remains ambiguous. The length of the CDR3 is 17 residues. V was shortened by 4 bases and J by 0 bases, with 16 bases between the two germline ends. CDR1 and CDR2 (germline): SGHTA, FQGNSA. The CDR3 sequence: CASSSLLGSSSYNEQFF. CDR3 bases: TGTGCCAGCAGCTCCCTACTCGGATCGAGCTCCTACAATGAGCAGTTCTTC.

The chain couples TRBV5-1 to TRBJ1-2; D is possibly TRBD1 (6 bases). Between the trimmed V and J ends, which lost 2 bases and 2 bases, there was a span of 10 bases. The germline CDR1 and CDR2 sequences are SGHRS and YFSETQ. The CDR3 has 14 residues. The CDR3 DNA reads TGCGCCAGCAGCTTTGGACAGACCAACTATGGCTACACCTTC. Translation gives CASSFGQTNYGYTF.

The V gene is TRBV12-3 or TRBV12-4, the J gene TRBJ1-1; a possible D gene is TRBD1 (6 bases). The CDR3 is 14 residues long. With 3 bases removed from V and 6 bases from J, the gap between germline ends came to 14 bases. CDR3 region: CASSLYREASEAFF. CDR3 bases: TGTGCCAGCAGTTTGTACAGGGAAGCCTCTGAAGCTTTCTTT.

V gene TRBV20-1 combines with J gene TRBJ2-5; 7 bases agree with TRBD2. There are 15 residues in the CDR3. Trimming took 0 bases from V and 4 from J; bases not matched to a gene: 8. Germline lookup yields CDR1 DFQATT and CDR2 SNEGSKA (reference sequence). The DNA of the CDR3 is TGCAGTGCTAGAGATATCCAGCGGGGTCGAGAGACCCAGTACTTC. This codes for CSARDIQRGRETQYF.

This rearrangement joins TRBV7-2 to TRBJ1-1, with D hard to call. The CDR3 covers 14 residues. Germline V gene data show CDR1 as SGHTA and CDR2 as FQGNSA. V was trimmed by 2 bases and J by 11 bases, leaving 18 bases between them. For the CDR3, the DNA is TGTGCCAGCAGCTTAACGAGGGTAGGGTTTAGGGCTTTCTTT. Encoded protein: CASSLTRVGFRAFF.

The chain combines TRBV6-2 or TRBV6-3 with TRBJ1-6, with 7 bases aligning to TRBD1. Germline V gene lookup returns CDR1 MNHEY and CDR2 SVGEGT. The V segment lost 7 bases and the J segment 10 bases; nucleotides outside the gene matches: 13. The CDR3 consists of 15 residues. The CDR3 DNA follows: TGTGCCAGCAACCGCCCCGACAGGGAACGGTCACCCCTCCACTTT. Protein product: CASNRPDRERSPLHF.

The chain employs TRBV30 and TRBJ1-5; D is unresolved. This CDR3 is 13 amino acids long. Germline CDR1 reads GTSNPN; CDR2 reads SVGIG (reference sequence). Deletions cut 1 base from V and 2 bases from J, with 6 bases between. This CDR3 reads CAWSGTGNQPQHF. DNA of the CDR3: TGTGCCTGGAGTGGGACGGGCAATCAGCCCCAGCATTTT.

The J gene is TRBJ1-1, the V gene TRBV25-1; possibly TRBD1 for D (5 bases). The CDR3 covers 14 residues. Trimming removed 0 bases at V and 3 bases at J, with 8 bases between. The germline gives CDR1 MGHDK, CDR2 SYGVNS. Here the CDR3 DNA reads TGTGCCAGCAGTGAATATTTGGGGGACACTGAAGCTTTCTTT. Encoded protein: CASSEYLGDTEAFF.

The CDR3: CASSQAGGRFTEAFF. CDR3 DNA sequence: TGTGCCAGCAGCCAAGCTGGGGGCCGCTTCACTGAAGCTTTCTTT. This chain connects TRBV3-1 to TRBJ1-1; D might be TRBD1 (6 bases). In germline, CDR1 is LGHDT, CDR2 YNNKEL (reference sequence). The V end lost 1 base, the J end lost 4 bases, and 13 bases lay between the germline ends. The CDR3 covers 15 residues. The variable domain in full, with the rest retrieved from reference TRBV3-1 and TRBJ1-1, is DTAVSQTPKYLVTQMGNDKSIKCEQNLGHDTMYWYKQDSKKFLKIMFSYNNKELIINETVPNRFSPKSPDKAHLNLHINSLELGDSAVYFCASSQAGGRFTEAFFGQGTRLTVV.

The chain has TRBV30 and TRBJ2-3; the D is unclear. Germline V gene sequence: CDR1 GTSNPN, CDR2 SVGIG (reference sequence). Trimming removed 3 bases at V and 4 bases at J, with 14 bases between. The CDR3 spans 14 residues. The CDR3 sequence is CAWRLRKRADTQYF. The CDR3 coding sequence is TGTGCCTGGAGATTACGGAAACGGGCAGATACGCAGTATTTT.

The chain couples TRBV9 to TRBJ2-1; maybe TRBD2 (5 bases). Germline assignment: CDR1 SGDLS and CDR2 YYNGEE. This CDR3 comprises 15 residues. V was clipped by 0 bases and J by 6 bases, with 13 bases between them. The DNA for the CDR3 is TGTGCCAGCAGCGTAGGCTGGGAGCTCAGCAATGAGCAGTTCTTC. It is translated as CASSVGWELSNEQFF.